This record concerns one T cell receptor beta chain sequence. The antigen is undetermined. The assay was immunoSEQ multiplex PCR, and TCRdb's table has in-frame clones only and misses some. Found here are about 110,000 clones, about nine tenths of them singletons; the top ten hold roughly 7%. The sample belongs to a study of T cell responses to AZD1222 COVID-19 vaccine. Whole-study context: Second-dose recipients at about 4 or about 12 weeks were treated as one pooled group.

The CDR3 covers 15 residues. V was pared by 2 bases and J by 1 base, with 13 bases between. Germline values: CDR1 SQVTM, CDR2 ANQGSEA. Study observations and caveats: In a largely white British group with more females than males, clonal diversity was possibly underestimated. With two AZD1222 doses given, Spike-specific TCR breadth and depth both rose.

The TCR was taken from an adult in good health. This chain links TRBV29-1 with TRBJ2-3; tentative D call: TRBD2 (6 bases). The sequenced sample was peripheral blood, obtained on day 0 of AZD1222 vaccination. CDR3 nucleotides: TGCAGCGTTGAATTTCGGGGAGGTGGCACAGATACGCAGTATTTT. This sequence encodes CSVEFRGGGTDTQYF.